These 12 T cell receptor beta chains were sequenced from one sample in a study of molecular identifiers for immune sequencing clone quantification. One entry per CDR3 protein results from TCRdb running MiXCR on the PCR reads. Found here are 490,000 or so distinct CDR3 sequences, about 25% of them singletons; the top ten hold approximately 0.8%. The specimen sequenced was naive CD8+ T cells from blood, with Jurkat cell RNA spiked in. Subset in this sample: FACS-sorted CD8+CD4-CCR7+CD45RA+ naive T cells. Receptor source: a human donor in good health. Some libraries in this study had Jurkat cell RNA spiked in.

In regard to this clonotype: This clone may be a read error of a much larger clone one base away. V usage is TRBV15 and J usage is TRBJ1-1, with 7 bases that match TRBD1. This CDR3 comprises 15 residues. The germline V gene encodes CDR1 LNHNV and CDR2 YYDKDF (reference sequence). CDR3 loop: CATSRSRGVYTAAFF. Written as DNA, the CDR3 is TGTGCCACCAGCAGATCCAGGGGGGTTTATACTGCAGCTTTCTTT.

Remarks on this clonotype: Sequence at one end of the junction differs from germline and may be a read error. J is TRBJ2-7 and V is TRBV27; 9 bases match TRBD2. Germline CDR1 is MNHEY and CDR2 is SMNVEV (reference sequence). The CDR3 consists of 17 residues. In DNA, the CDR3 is TGTGCCAACAGTTTACTAGGTGAGGGTAGCGGGGGTCTCGAGCAGTACTTC. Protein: CANSLLGEGSGGLEQYF.

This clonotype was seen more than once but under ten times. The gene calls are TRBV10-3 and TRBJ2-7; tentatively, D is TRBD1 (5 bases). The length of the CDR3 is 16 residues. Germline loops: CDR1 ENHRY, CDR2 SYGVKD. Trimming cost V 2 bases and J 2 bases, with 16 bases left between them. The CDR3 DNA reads TGTGCCATCAGTGAGGCGGACACGGACCACCCCTACGAGCAGTACTTC. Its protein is CAISEADTDHPYEQYF.

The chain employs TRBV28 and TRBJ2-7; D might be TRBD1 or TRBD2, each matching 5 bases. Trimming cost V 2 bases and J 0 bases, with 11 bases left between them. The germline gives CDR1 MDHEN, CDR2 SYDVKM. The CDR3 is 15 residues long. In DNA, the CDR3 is TGTGCCAGCAGTTTAAGGGGACCCGTCTCCTACGAGCAGTACTTC. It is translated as CASSLRGPVSYEQYF.

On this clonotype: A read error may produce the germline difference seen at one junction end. The CDR3 is CAGSQDVAGDSYEQYF. DNA for the CDR3: TGCGCCGGCAGCCAAGACGTAGCGGGGGACTCCTACGAGCAGTACTTC. The chain is built from TRBV4-3 and TRBJ2-7, with TRBD2 matching over 9 bases. The CDR3 totals 16 residues. From germline, CDR1 is LGHNA and CDR2 YSLEER.

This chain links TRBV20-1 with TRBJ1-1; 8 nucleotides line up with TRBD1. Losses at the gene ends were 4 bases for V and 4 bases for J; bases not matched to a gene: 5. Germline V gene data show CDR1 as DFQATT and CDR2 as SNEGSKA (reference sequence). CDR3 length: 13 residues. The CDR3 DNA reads TGCAGTGCTACTACCACAGGGGGCACTGAAGCTTTCTTT. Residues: CSATTTGGTEAFF.

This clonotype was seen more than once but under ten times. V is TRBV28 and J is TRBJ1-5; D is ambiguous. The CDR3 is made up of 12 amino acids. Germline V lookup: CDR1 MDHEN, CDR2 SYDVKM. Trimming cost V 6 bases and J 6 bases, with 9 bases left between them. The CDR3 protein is CASSSFGQPQHF. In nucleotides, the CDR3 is TGTGCCAGCAGCTCGTTCGGTCAGCCCCAGCATTTT. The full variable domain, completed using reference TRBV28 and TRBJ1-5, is DVKVTQSSRYLVKRTGEKVFLECVQDMDHENMFWYRQDPGLGLRLIYFSYDVKMKEKGDIPEGYSVSREKKERFSLILESASTNQTSMYLCASSSFGQPQHFGDGTRLSIL.

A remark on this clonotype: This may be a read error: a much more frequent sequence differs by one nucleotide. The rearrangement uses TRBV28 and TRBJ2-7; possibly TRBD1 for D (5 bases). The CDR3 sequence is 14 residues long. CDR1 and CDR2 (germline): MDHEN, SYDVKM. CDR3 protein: CASSRPDSYYEQHF. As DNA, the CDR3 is TGTGCCAGCAGTCGCCCCGACAGTTACTACGAGCAGCACTTC.

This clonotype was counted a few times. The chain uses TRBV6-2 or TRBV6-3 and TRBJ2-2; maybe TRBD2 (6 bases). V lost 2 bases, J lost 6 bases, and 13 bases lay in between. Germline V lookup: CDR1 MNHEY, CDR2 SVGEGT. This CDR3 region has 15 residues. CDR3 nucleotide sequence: TGTGCCAGCAGTTACAGCGGGCGGTCCGCCGGGGAGCTGTTTTTT. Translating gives CASSYSGRSAGELFF.

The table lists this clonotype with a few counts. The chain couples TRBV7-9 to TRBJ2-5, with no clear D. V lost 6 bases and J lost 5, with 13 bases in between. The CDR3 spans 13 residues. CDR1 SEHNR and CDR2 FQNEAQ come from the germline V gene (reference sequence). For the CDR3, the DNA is TGTGCCAGCAGTCAGAATTTCCGGGAGACCCAGTACTTC. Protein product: CASSQNFRETQYF.

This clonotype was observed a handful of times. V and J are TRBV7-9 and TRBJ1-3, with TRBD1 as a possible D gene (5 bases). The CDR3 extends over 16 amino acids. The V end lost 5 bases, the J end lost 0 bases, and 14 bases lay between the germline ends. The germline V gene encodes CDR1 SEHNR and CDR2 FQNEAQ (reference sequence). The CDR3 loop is CASSQGTAVSGNTIYF. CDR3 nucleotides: TGTGCCAGCAGCCAAGGGACCGCCGTCTCTGGAAACACCATATATTTT.

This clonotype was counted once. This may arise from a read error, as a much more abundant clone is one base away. CDR3 in amino acids: CSASEIDTQYF. In DNA form, the CDR3 reads TGCAGTGCTAGCGAAATAGATACGCAGTATTTT. The gene calls are TRBV20-1 and TRBJ2-3; no clear D. This CDR3 contains 11 residues. Germline V CDR1 and CDR2: DFQATT, SNEGSKA (reference sequence). Trimming left V 3 bases short and J 5 bases short, with 6 bases between.